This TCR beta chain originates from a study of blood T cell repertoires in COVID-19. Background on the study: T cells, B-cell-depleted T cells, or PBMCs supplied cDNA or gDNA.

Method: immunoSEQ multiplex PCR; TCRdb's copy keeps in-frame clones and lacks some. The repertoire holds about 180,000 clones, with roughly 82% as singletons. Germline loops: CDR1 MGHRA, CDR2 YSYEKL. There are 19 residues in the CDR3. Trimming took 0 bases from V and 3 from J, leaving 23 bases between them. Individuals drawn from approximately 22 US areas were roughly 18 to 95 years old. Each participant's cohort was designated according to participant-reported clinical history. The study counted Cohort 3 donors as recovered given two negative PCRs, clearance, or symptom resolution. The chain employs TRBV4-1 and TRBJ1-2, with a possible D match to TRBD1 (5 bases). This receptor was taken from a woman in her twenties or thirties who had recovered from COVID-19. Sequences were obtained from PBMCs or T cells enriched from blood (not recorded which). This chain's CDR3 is CASSQDIWDYSSRDYGYTF. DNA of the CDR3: TGCGCCAGCAGCCAAGATATCTGGGACTATTCAAGCCGAGACTATGGCTACACCTTC.